This T cell receptor beta chain was sequenced in a study of blood T cell repertoires in COVID-19. Background on the study: The cDNA or gDNA used as material had been derived from T cells, B-cell-depleted T cells, or PBMCs.

Assay: immunoSEQ multiplex PCR; the TCRdb copy retains only in-frame clones and omits some. The sample records 70,000 to 95,000 clones, more than 80% being singletons. Germline CDR1 SGHAT, CDR2 FQNNGV. The CDR3 has 17 residues. V was trimmed by 5 bases and J by 2 bases, leaving 19 bases between them. The table lists this clone with a count of one. The receptor's source is a human donor in a cohort sampled during active COVID-19. Sequencing was performed on peripheral blood. The chain employs TRBV11-2 and TRBJ2-1, with D possibly TRBD2 on 6 matching bases. CDR3 DNA: TGTGCCAGCAGCACATCCCCTAGGCGGGGCCCCTACAATGAGCAGTTCTTC. It is translated as CASSTSPRRGPYNEQFF.